This is a list of T cell receptor beta chains from one sample in a study of cytomegalovirus exposure and HLA in healthy donors. This table comes from immunoSEQ multiplex PCR, and its TCRdb copy is limited to in-frame clones, with some not included. The sample holds under 200,000 clones, about 80% seen once. Input material: PBMCs. These TCRs come from a man aged 25 to 45 in good health and CMV-seronegative. The CDR3 runs from the conserved cysteine through the conserved F or W. The order of the fields is J gene, clone size, CDR3 length, V gene, D gene, CDR3 protein, CDR3 DNA. A D gene is named only where the DNA matches it firmly. Clone size is stated in some rows and not others, as once, few, many or a class when expanded.

j_gene: TRBJ1-4; abundance: .; len: 13; v_gene: TRBV19; d_gene: .; CDR3aa: CAARSGGNEKLFF; CDR3nt: TGTGCCGCAAGGTCCGGGGGAAATGAAAAACTGTTTTTT
j_gene: TRBJ1-1; abundance: .; len: 14; v_gene: TRBV2; d_gene: TRBD1; CDR3aa: CASTNSGGGTEAFF; CDR3nt: TGTGCCAGCACAAACTCAGGGGGCGGCACTGAAGCTTTCTTT
j_gene: TRBJ2-3; abundance: .; len: 16; v_gene: TRBV18; d_gene: TRBD2; CDR3aa: CASSVGLVVPTDTQYF; CDR3nt: TGTGCCAGCTCGGTGGGACTAGTGGTTCCCACAGATACGCAGTATTTT
j_gene: TRBJ2-4; abundance: .; len: 13; v_gene: TRBV5-1; d_gene: TRBD1; CDR3aa: CASSRGQENIQYF; CDR3nt: TGCGCCAGCAGCCGGGGACAGGAAAACATTCAGTACTTC
j_gene: TRBJ1-2; abundance: .; len: 14; v_gene: TRBV6-1; d_gene: TRBD1; CDR3aa: CASIPGQGHYGYTF; CDR3nt: TGTGCCAGCATTCCGGGACAGGGGCACTATGGCTACACCTTC
j_gene: TRBJ2-1; abundance: .; len: 15; v_gene: TRBV9; d_gene: .; CDR3aa: CASSVERGPYNEQFF; CDR3nt: TGTGCCAGCAGCGTAGAAAGGGGCCCGTACAATGAGCAGTTCTTC
j_gene: TRBJ1-6; abundance: .; len: 14; v_gene: TRBV4-1; d_gene: .; CDR3aa: CASSFQGGNSPLHF; CDR3nt: TGCGCCAGCAGCTTTCAGGGAGGGAATTCACCCCTCCACTTT
j_gene: TRBJ1-1; abundance: .; len: 14; v_gene: TRBV6-5; d_gene: TRBD1; CDR3aa: CASSYRQGAAEAFF; CDR3nt: TGTGCCAGCAGTTACCGACAGGGGGCTGCTGAAGCTTTCTTT
j_gene: TRBJ1-5; abundance: once; len: 15; v_gene: TRBV5-1; d_gene: .; CDR3aa: CASSPDSPSNQPQHF; CDR3nt: TGCGCCAGCAGTCCCGACAGCCCAAGCAATCAGCCCCAGCATTTT
j_gene: TRBJ2-1; abundance: few; len: 13; v_gene: TRBV7-3; d_gene: .; CDR3aa: CASSLADYNEQFF; CDR3nt: TGTGCCAGCAGCTTAGCGGACTACAATGAGCAGTTCTTC
j_gene: TRBJ2-7; abundance: once; len: 17; v_gene: TRBV7-8; d_gene: TRBD2; CDR3aa: CASSLGAASGTVYEQYF; CDR3nt: TGTGCCAGCAGCTTAGGGGCGGCTAGCGGGACGGTTTACGAGCAGTACTTC
j_gene: TRBJ2-7; abundance: once; len: 15; v_gene: TRBV19; d_gene: .; CDR3aa: CASSMAQGISYEQYF; CDR3nt: TGTGCCAGTAGTATGGCGCAGGGGATAAGCTACGAGCAGTACTTC
j_gene: TRBJ2-1; abundance: .; len: 15; v_gene: TRBV5-1; d_gene: .; CDR3aa: CASRIVRSSYNEQFF; CDR3nt: TGCGCCAGCAGGATTGTGAGAAGCTCCTACAATGAGCAGTTCTTC
j_gene: TRBJ2-7; abundance: .; len: 15; v_gene: TRBV18; d_gene: .; CDR3aa: CASSPLAPGASEQYF; CDR3nt: TGTGCCAGCTCACCACTTGCACCAGGGGCTAGCGAGCAGTACTTC
j_gene: TRBJ2-3; abundance: once; len: 13; v_gene: TRBV5-1; d_gene: .; CDR3aa: CASSAGPTDTQYF; CDR3nt: TGCGCCAGCAGCGCGGGACCCACAGATACGCAGTATTTT
j_gene: TRBJ2-5; abundance: .; len: 14; v_gene: TRBV15; d_gene: TRBD1; CDR3aa: CATSTRDREETQYF; CDR3nt: TGTGCCACCAGCACCAGGGACAGGGAAGAGACCCAGTACTTC
j_gene: TRBJ1-2; abundance: once; len: 13; v_gene: TRBV7-2; d_gene: .; CDR3aa: CASSFTANYGYTF; CDR3nt: TGTGCCAGCAGCTTTACAGCCAACTATGGCTACACCTTC
j_gene: TRBJ2-1; abundance: .; len: 19; v_gene: TRBV7-9; d_gene: TRBD2; CDR3aa: CASRLSGGDSFRSYNEQFF; CDR3nt: TGTGCCAGCAGACTTAGCGGGGGTGATTCTTTTCGGTCCTACAATGAGCAGTTCTTC
j_gene: TRBJ2-7; abundance: few; len: 12; v_gene: TRBV5-1; d_gene: .; CDR3aa: CASRLTNSEQYF; CDR3nt: TGCGCCAGCAGATTGACAAATTCGGAGCAGTACTTC
j_gene: TRBJ2-1; abundance: .; len: 16; v_gene: TRBV10-1; d_gene: TRBD2; CDR3aa: CASSPGTSGKVGEQFF; CDR3nt: TGCGCCAGCAGCCCCGGGACTAGCGGGAAGGTTGGGGAGCAGTTCTTC
j_gene: TRBJ2-2; abundance: .; len: 17; v_gene: TRBV19; d_gene: .; CDR3aa: CASSIDGSGTLTGELFF; CDR3nt: TGTGCCAGTAGTATAGATGGATCAGGAACACTCACCGGGGAGCTGTTTTTT
j_gene: TRBJ1-1; abundance: .; len: 15; v_gene: TRBV7-2; d_gene: TRBD1; CDR3aa: CASSLPQGMRTEAFF; CDR3nt: TGTGCCAGCAGCTTGCCACAGGGGATGAGGACTGAAGCTTTCTTT
j_gene: TRBJ2-7; abundance: few; len: 16; v_gene: TRBV5-1; d_gene: TRBD1; CDR3aa: CASSLVGQGSTYEQYF; CDR3nt: TGCGCCAGCAGCTTGGTGGGACAGGGGTCGACCTACGAGCAGTACTTC
j_gene: TRBJ2-5; abundance: .; len: 16; v_gene: TRBV5-1; d_gene: .; CDR3aa: CASSLTSEVPWETQYF; CDR3nt: TGCGCCAGCAGCTTAACCTCGGAGGTCCCGTGGGAGACCCAGTACTTC
j_gene: TRBJ1-2; abundance: .; len: 15; v_gene: TRBV28; d_gene: .; CDR3aa: CASSLSQGGNYGYTF; CDR3nt: TGTGCCAGCAGTTTATCCCAGGGCGGTAACTATGGCTACACCTTC
j_gene: TRBJ1-6; abundance: .; len: 15; v_gene: TRBV5-5; d_gene: .; CDR3aa: CASSFGRQYNSPLHF; CDR3nt: TGTGCCAGCAGCTTTGGTCGACAGTATAATTCACCCCTCCACTTT
j_gene: TRBJ1-3; abundance: .; len: 17; v_gene: TRBV4-3; d_gene: .; CDR3aa: CASSLRWADNSGNTIYF; CDR3nt: TGCGCCAGCAGCCTCCGCTGGGCAGATAACTCTGGAAACACCATATATTTT
j_gene: TRBJ2-2; abundance: .; len: 15; v_gene: TRBV2; d_gene: TRBD1; CDR3aa: CASRIGTGGTGELFF; CDR3nt: TGTGCCAGCAGGATCGGGACAGGGGGAACCGGGGAGCTGTTTTTT
j_gene: TRBJ2-1; abundance: once; len: 16; v_gene: TRBV5-4; d_gene: TRBD2; CDR3aa: CASNPSGGDPYNEQFF; CDR3nt: TGTGCCAGCAATCCTAGCGGGGGGGACCCCTACAATGAGCAGTTCTTC
j_gene: TRBJ1-4; abundance: .; len: 13; v_gene: TRBV5-1; d_gene: TRBD1; CDR3aa: CASSLDDRGKLFF; CDR3nt: TGCGCCAGCAGCCTGGACGACAGGGGTAAACTGTTTTTT
j_gene: TRBJ2-7; abundance: .; len: 13; v_gene: TRBV29-1; d_gene: .; CDR3aa: CSITEAVSYEQYF; CDR3nt: TGCAGCATCACCGAAGCCGTCTCCTACGAGCAGTACTTC
j_gene: TRBJ2-7; abundance: .; len: 14; v_gene: TRBV5-4; d_gene: TRBD1; CDR3aa: CASSPGQGVYEQYF; CDR3nt: TGTGCCAGCAGCCCTGGACAGGGTGTCTACGAGCAGTACTTC
j_gene: TRBJ2-7; abundance: .; len: 14; v_gene: TRBV5-1; d_gene: TRBD1; CDR3aa: CASSYRDRAYEQYF; CDR3nt: TGCGCCAGCAGCTACAGGGACAGAGCCTACGAGCAGTACTTC
j_gene: TRBJ2-1; abundance: .; len: 15; v_gene: TRBV5-6; d_gene: .; CDR3aa: CASSPGGGSYNEQFF; CDR3nt: TGTGCCAGCAGCCCTGGGGGCGGGAGTTACAATGAGCAGTTCTTC
j_gene: TRBJ2-5; abundance: .; len: 11; v_gene: TRBV6-5; d_gene: .; CDR3aa: CATGRGETQYF; CDR3nt: TGTGCCACTGGTAGAGGAGAGACCCAGTACTTC
j_gene: TRBJ2-1; abundance: .; len: 12; v_gene: TRBV10-3; d_gene: .; CDR3aa: CAISNTLDEQFF; CDR3nt: TGTGCCATCAGCAACACCCTCGATGAGCAGTTCTTC
j_gene: TRBJ1-6; abundance: .; len: 16; v_gene: TRBV5-8; d_gene: TRBD1; CDR3aa: CASSPDRASYNSPLHF; CDR3nt: TGTGCCAGCAGCCCGGACAGGGCCTCCTATAATTCACCCCTCCACTTT
j_gene: TRBJ1-1; abundance: .; len: 14; v_gene: TRBV18; d_gene: TRBD1; CDR3aa: CASSPRGRDTEAFF; CDR3nt: TGTGCCAGCTCACCAAGGGGGCGGGACACTGAAGCTTTCTTT
j_gene: TRBJ2-1; abundance: few; len: 14; v_gene: TRBV18; d_gene: TRBD1; CDR3aa: CASSATGGLNEQFF; CDR3nt: TGTGCCAGCTCAGCAACAGGGGGCCTAAATGAGCAGTTCTTC